This passage covers 20 T cell receptor beta chains from one sample sequenced in a study of molecular identifiers for immune sequencing clone quantification. TCRdb reanalysed the PCR reads using MiXCR and keeps one entry per CDR3 protein. The table has 60,000 to 70,000 distinct CDR3 sequences, 15% to 20% seen once. The sequenced sample was naive CD8+ T cells from blood, with Jurkat cell RNA spiked in. Subset denoted: FACS-sorted CD8+CD4-CCR7+CD45RA+ naive T cells. The receptors stem from a human donor in good health. Some libraries in this study had Jurkat cell RNA spiked in.

This clonotype appeared a few times. A much larger clone sits a single nucleotide away, making a read error possible. This rearrangement joins TRBV10-3 to TRBJ2-7, with a possible D match to TRBD2 (5 bases). The CDR3 is 11 amino acids. Germline CDR1 ENHRY, CDR2 SYGVKD. Between the trimmed V and J ends, which lost 10 bases and 1 base, there was a span of 8 bases. The chain's CDR3 is CATSGSYEQYF. Here the CDR3 DNA reads TGTGCCACCAGCGGATCCTACGAGCAGTACTTC.

At least ten counts were recorded for this clonotype. The chain joins TRBV6-5 to TRBJ2-7; D is unclear. V gave up 6 bases and J gave up 4 bases, with 13 bases separating them. CDR1 and CDR2 from the germline V gene are MNHEY and SVGAGI. CDR3 length: 13 residues. This chain's CDR3 is CASSYLQGYEQYF. In DNA, the CDR3 is TGTGCCAGCAGCTACCTGCAAGGGTACGAGCAGTACTTC.

This chain uses TRBV30 with TRBJ2-7, with 12 bases lining up with TRBD2. The germline V gene has CDR1 GTSNPN and CDR2 SVGIG (reference sequence). With V trimmed by 2 bases and J by 6 bases, 20 bases remained unmatched. This CDR3 is 19 amino acids long. The CDR3 region is CAWSRQGGTSGFPGPEQYF. The CDR3 nucleotides read TGTGCCTGGAGTCGACAGGGAGGGACTAGCGGGTTCCCGGGCCCCGAGCAGTACTTC.

As for this clonotype: Because it lacks the conserved phenylalanine or tryptophan at the end, this CDR3 is likely a read error. The chain joins TRBV27 to TRBJ2-7; 7 bases match TRBD2. CDR3 length: 15 residues. The V gene's germline CDR1 is MNHEY and CDR2 SMNVEV (reference sequence). Here the CDR3 reads CASKLFTSASYEQYL. The CDR3 nucleotides are TGTGCCAGCAAATTATTCACTAGCGCTTCCTATGAGCAGTACCTC.

This clonotype has a count of ten or more. The chain carries TRBV27 and TRBJ1-5; D remains unclear. This CDR3 is 16 amino acids long. The V gene lost 1 base and the J gene lost 4 bases, with 14 bases spanning the gap. Per the germline V gene, CDR1 is MNHEY and CDR2 is SMNVEV (reference sequence). CDR3 loop: CASSLFPSSRNQPQHF. The DNA of the CDR3 is TGTGCCAGCAGTTTATTTCCCAGCAGCCGAAATCAGCCCCAGCATTTT.

V gene TRBV13 combines with J gene TRBJ2-1; the match to TRBD1 covers 8 bases. This CDR3 region has 14 residues. CDR1 is PRHDT and CDR2 is FYEKMQ in the germline V gene (reference sequence). Trimming at V came to 8 bases and at J to 4 bases, leaving 7 bases not matched to a gene. CDR3 sequence: CASGGTGDYNEQFF. The DNA of the CDR3 is TGTGCCAGCGGCGGGACAGGAGATTACAATGAGCAGTTCTTC.

This clonotype came up many times. The chain couples TRBV13 to TRBJ2-7; TRBD1 aligns across 8 bases. V lost 5 bases and J lost 4; bases outside the gene matches: 13. Germline CDR1 reads PRHDT; CDR2 reads FYEKMQ (reference sequence). The CDR3 contains 16 residues. CDR3 bases: TGTGCCAGCAGCACGACCGGGACAGGCGGCTTATACGAGCAGTACTTC. This encodes CASSTTGTGGLYEQYF.

This clonotype appeared a few times. The rearrangement joins TRBV7-2 to TRBJ2-7; D possibly corresponds to TRBD2 (6 bases). Germline V gene sequence: CDR1 SGHTA, CDR2 FQGNSA. This CDR3 comprises 18 residues. Trimming shortened V by 2 bases and J by 6 bases, and 26 bases separated the two germline ends. The CDR3 protein is CASSLSSRGWGETGEQYF. DNA for the CDR3: TGTGCCAGCAGCTTAAGCTCTCGTGGGTGGGGGGAGACGGGCGAGCAGTACTTC.

This clonotype was counted many times. The V call is TRBV6-1, the J call TRBJ2-7; 9 bases agree with TRBD2. The CDR3 has 17 residues. Trimming at V came to 6 bases and at J to 6 bases, leaving 18 bases not matched to a gene. CDR1 MNHNS and CDR2 SASEGT come from the germline V gene. This CDR3 reads CASRMGMTSGPKGEQYF. The DNA of the CDR3 is TGTGCCAGCAGGATGGGGATGACTAGCGGACCGAAGGGCGAGCAGTACTTC.

The gene calls are TRBV30 and TRBJ1-1; a weak D match, TRBD1 (6 bases). Germline V lookup: CDR1 GTSNPN, CDR2 SVGIG (reference sequence). The CDR3 runs to 14 residues. V was cut by 3 bases and J by 4 bases, with 15 bases left in between. The CDR3 protein is CAWRPRGGITEAFF. In nucleotides, the CDR3 is TGTGCCTGGAGACCGAGAGGGGGAATCACTGAAGCTTTCTTT.

This clonotype has at least ten counts. This chain links TRBV29-1 with TRBJ2-3; TRBD2 is a possible D gene (7 bases). CDR1 is SQVTM, CDR2 ANQGSEA, per germline. The CDR3 totals 16 residues. With 1 base removed from V and 3 bases from J, the gap between germline ends came to 17 bases. In nucleotides, the CDR3 is TGCAGCGTTGAAGGATTAAGCGGGACACTAACAGATACGCAGTATTTT. It codes for CSVEGLSGTLTDTQYF.

In its sample, this clonotype was seen many times. This sequence joins TRBV28 and TRBJ2-2; no reliable D call. Trimming stripped 1 base from V and 9 bases from J, with 9 bases between. The CDR3 covers 13 residues. The germline V gene has CDR1 MDHEN and CDR2 SYDVKM. The CDR3 reads CASSLLVTRELFF. The CDR3 bases are TGTGCCAGCAGTTTATTGGTGACCAGGGAGCTGTTTTTT. The full variable domain, rest sourced from reference TRBV28 and TRBJ2-2, is DVKVTQSSRYLVKRTGEKVFLECVQDMDHENMFWYRQDPGLGLRLIYFSYDVKMKEKGDIPEGYSVSREKKERFSLILESASTNQTSMYLCASSLLVTRELFFGEGSRLTVL.

Many counts were recorded for this clonotype. The rearrangement joins TRBV6-5 to TRBJ1-1; weak D call: TRBD1 (5 bases). The germline gives CDR1 MNHEY, CDR2 SVGAGI. Trimming took 0 bases from V and 3 from J, leaving 14 bases between them. The CDR3 spans 16 residues. As DNA, the CDR3 is TGTGCCAGCAGTTACTCTAGGAGGGGTGCGTACACTGAAGCTTTCTTT. Amino acid sequence: CASSYSRRGAYTEAFF.

Turning to this clonotype: Given a much more abundant clone one base away, this may be a read error. This chain links TRBV3-1 with TRBJ2-7, with TRBD2 matching over 8 bases. The V gene's germline CDR1 is LGHDT and CDR2 YNNKEL (reference sequence). J gave up 3 bases and V 5 bases, and 15 bases lay outside the gene matches. The CDR3 consists of 17 residues. The CDR3 loop is CASSSILGGAGDYEQYF. The CDR3 DNA is TGTGCCAGCAGCTCGATCTTAGGTGGAGCGGGAGACTACGAGCAGTACTTC.

This clonotype was counted only a few times. The rearrangement uses TRBV11-2 and TRBJ2-1, with D possibly TRBD2 on 6 matching bases. Germline V gene lookup returns CDR1 SGHAT and CDR2 FQNNGV. V lost 0 bases and J 9 bases, leaving 24 bases between the germline ends. The CDR3 has 18 amino acids. The chain's CDR3 is CASSLDGELGRRSSEQFF. CDR3 DNA: TGTGCCAGCAGCTTAGATGGGGAACTGGGGAGGAGGTCAAGTGAGCAGTTCTTC.

This clonotype appeared many times. The chain links TRBV7-8 to TRBJ2-5; 8 nucleotides line up with TRBD2. CDR3 length: 18 amino acids. Germline CDR1 is SGHVS and CDR2 is FQNEAQ. The V gene end was trimmed by 10 bases and the J gene end by 1 base; junction bases not matched to a gene: 20. CDR3 in amino acids: CATREDLAGLSTQETQYF. CDR3 DNA: TGTGCCACCCGAGAGGATTTAGCGGGATTGTCGACCCAAGAGACCCAGTACTTC.

The V and J genes are TRBV7-3 and TRBJ2-1, with TRBD2 identical over 9 bases. The CDR3 covers 15 residues. The V segment lost 6 bases and the J segment 0 bases; nucleotides outside the gene matches: 3. Looked up from germline, CDR1 is SGHTA and CDR2 is FQGTGA. In DNA, the CDR3 is TGTGCCAGCAGTCTAGCGGGAAGCTCCTACAATGAGCAGTTCTTC. Translation gives CASSLAGSSYNEQFF.

This clonotype was observed many times. The chain has TRBV7-2 and TRBJ2-3; a weak D match, TRBD2 (6 bases). Per the germline V gene, CDR1 is SGHTA and CDR2 is FQGNSA. V gave up 2 bases and J gave up 2 bases, with 17 bases separating them. The CDR3 runs to 17 residues. The CDR3 is CASSLLPAGHFTDTQYF. The CDR3 DNA sequence: TGTGCCAGCAGCTTATTACCGGCGGGGCACTTCACAGATACGCAGTATTTT.

This clonotype was seen a handful of times. The junction differs from germline at one of its ends, possibly a read error. This sequence joins TRBV14 and TRBJ2-7, with TRBD2 as a possible D gene (6 bases). This CDR3 spans 18 amino acids. Germline V gives CDR1 SGHDN, CDR2 FVKESK. The CDR3 region is CASSPRHRAPSGSYERYF. CDR3 DNA sequence: TGTGCCAGCAGCCCCCGTCACCGGGCCCCAAGCGGGTCCTACGAGCGGTACTTC.

This clonotype was seen ten or more times. V gene TRBV7-9 combines with J gene TRBJ2-7; 10 bases map to TRBD2. This CDR3 region has 15 residues. Per germline, CDR1 SEHNR and CDR2 FQNEAQ (reference sequence). V lost 4 bases, J lost 5 bases, and 8 bases stayed unmatched. CDR3 residues: CASSSSGSGRNEQYF. DNA for the CDR3: TGTGCCAGCAGCTCTAGCGGGAGCGGCCGAAACGAGCAGTACTTC. Supplemented by reference TRBV7-9 and TRBJ2-7, the full variable domain reads DTGVSQNPRHKITKRGQNVTFRCDPISEHNRLYWYRQTLGQGPEFLTYFQNEAQLEKSRLLSDRFSAERPKGSFSTLEIQRTEQGDSAMYLCASSSSGSGRNEQYFGPGTRLTVT.